The 17 T cell receptor beta chains in this list originate from one sample, sequenced in a study of beta chain features in type 1 diabetes. Reverse transcribing all isolated RNA meant expressed TCRB transcripts were sequenced. Clones were read by immunoSEQ multiplex PCR, and TCRdb kept only the in-frame ones, dropping some. Among about 930,000 clones listed, roughly 16% were seen once. Sequencing was done on a sample of naive CD4+ T cells from blood. Receptors originate from a young woman in good health.

The chain has TRBV6-5 and TRBJ2-2, with 7 bases fitting TRBD1. The CDR3 runs to 15 residues. CDR1 is MNHEY, CDR2 SVGAGI, per germline. V lost 5 bases, J lost 6 bases, and 9 bases stayed unmatched. The CDR3: CASSRQGSLAGELFF. CDR3 nucleotide sequence: TGTGCCAGCAGTCGACAGGGATCGTTGGCCGGGGAGCTGTTTTTT.

This clone has just a few counts. This sequence joins TRBV7-2 and TRBJ2-5; D not resolved. Germline V lookup: CDR1 SGHTA, CDR2 FQGNSA. The CDR3 is made up of 15 amino acids. The germline V and J ends were trimmed by 1 base and 3 bases, with 12 bases remaining between them. This chain's CDR3 is CASSLDRVAKETQYF. Here the CDR3 DNA reads TGTGCCAGCAGCTTAGATCGAGTAGCAAAAGAGACCCAGTACTTC.

In its sample, this clone was seen a few times. V is TRBV7-9 and J is TRBJ1-2; 8 bases agree with TRBD1. Germline trimming cut 5 bases from V and 0 bases from J; bases unmatched to any gene: 8. The CDR3 is made up of 16 amino acids. The germline CDR1 and CDR2 sequences are SEHNR and FQNEAQ (reference sequence). This chain's CDR3 is CASSRTGNISNYGYTF. CDR3 in DNA: TGTGCCAGCAGCCGGACAGGGAATATTTCTAACTATGGCTACACCTTC.

This clone has just a few counts. The rearrangement joins TRBV19 to TRBJ2-4; D call uncertain. The CDR3 loop spans 11 amino acids. The V end lost 6 bases, the J end lost 8 bases, and 8 bases lay between the germline ends. Germline V gene sequence: CDR1 LNHDA, CDR2 SQIVND (reference sequence). In DNA, the CDR3 is TGTGCCAGTAGACAGAGCCACATTCAGTACTTC. Translating it yields CASRQSHIQYF. The full variable domain, completed using reference TRBV19 and TRBJ2-4, is DGGITQSPKYLFRKEGQNVTLSCEQNLNHDAMYWYRQDPGQGLRLIYYSQIVNDFQKGDIAEGYSVSREKKESFPLTVTSAQKNPTAFYLCASRQSHIQYFGAGTRLSVL.

The chain links TRBV6-5 to TRBJ2-3, with TRBD1 identical over 9 bases. This CDR3 has 14 amino acids. V lost 8 bases and J lost 4; bases outside the gene matches: 7. CDR1 is MNHEY and CDR2 is SVGAGI in the germline V gene. The CDR3 bases are TGTGCCAGCGGAAGGGACAGGGCGGCAGATACGCAGTATTTT. Protein product: CASGRDRAADTQYF.

This clone was seen a few times. The chain links TRBV18 to TRBJ1-1; the D gene is possibly TRBD1 (5 bases). The V gene lost 3 bases and the J gene lost 4 bases, with 12 bases spanning the gap. CDR3 size: 14 residues. The germline V gene has CDR1 KGHSH and CDR2 LQKENI. The CDR3: CASSPNRGGTEAFF. DNA for the CDR3: TGTGCCAGCTCACCGAACCGGGGGGGCACTGAAGCTTTCTTT.

This chain links TRBV18 with TRBJ2-7; D gene uncertain. The CDR3 runs 14 residues. The V and J ends lost 3 bases and 2 bases respectively, with 11 bases between them. Germline assignment: CDR1 KGHSH and CDR2 LQKENI. Here the CDR3 DNA reads TGTGCCAGCTCACCTGACACACGGACCTACGAGCAGTACTTC. Its protein is CASSPDTRTYEQYF.

The chain has TRBV19 and TRBJ2-5; 7 nucleotides agree with TRBD1. Trimming removed 7 bases from V and 3 bases from J; junction bases left unmatched: 11. Germline CDR1 and CDR2: LNHDA and SQIVND (reference sequence). The CDR3 has 15 residues. The CDR3 nucleotides read TGTGCCAGTAAACGGACAGGCCAGGGTAAAGAGACCCAGTACTTC. The encoded protein is CASKRTGQGKETQYF.

This clone has just a few counts. The genes are TRBV18 and TRBJ2-7; a weak D match, TRBD2 (6 bases). Germline CDR1 is KGHSH and CDR2 is LQKENI. Deletions cut 3 bases from V and 3 bases from J, with 12 bases between. The CDR3 length is 14 residues. The CDR3 coding sequence is TGTGCCAGCTCACCTTCTAGCGATCGCTACGAGCAGTACTTC. Protein: CASSPSSDRYEQYF.

The chain couples TRBV19 to TRBJ2-3; 11 positions agree with TRBD2. Losses at the gene ends were 5 bases for V and 7 bases for J; bases not matched to a gene: 8. The CDR3 totals 15 residues. Germline CDR1 is LNHDA and CDR2 is SQIVND (reference sequence). CDR3 DNA sequence: TGTGCCAGTAGTGGACTAGCGGGCCGAGGGAATACGCAGTATTTT. It codes for CASSGLAGRGNTQYF.

In its sample, this clone was seen once. The gene calls are TRBV2 and TRBJ1-2, with D hard to call. Per the germline V gene, CDR1 is SNHLY and CDR2 is FYNNEI. Trimming stripped 6 bases from V and 2 bases from J, with 7 bases between. The CDR3 sequence is 12 residues long. CDR3 residues: CASSAQNYGYTF. As DNA, the CDR3 is TGTGCCAGCAGCGCACAAAACTATGGCTACACCTTC.

V and J are TRBV10-1 and TRBJ2-3; D is unclear. The CDR3 covers 14 residues. CDR1 is WNHNN and CDR2 is SYGVQD in the germline V gene (reference sequence). V was clipped by 3 bases and J by 1 base, with 8 bases between them. Here the CDR3 reads CASSDQRGTDTQYF. In DNA, the CDR3 is TGCGCCAGCAGTGACCAGCGCGGCACAGATACGCAGTATTTT.

This clone has more than one count but fewer than ten. This chain connects TRBV9 to TRBJ2-7, with 9 bases lining up with TRBD1. The CDR3 is 15 amino acids. The germline gives CDR1 SGDLS, CDR2 YYNGEE. Unmatched junction bases numbered 5, after V lost 0 bases and J lost 4 bases. The CDR3 DNA sequence: TGTGCCAGCAGCGTAGAGGCCGGACAGGGGTACGAGCAGTACTTC. Its protein product is CASSVEAGQGYEQYF.

This clone occurred a few times. This chain connects TRBV2 to TRBJ2-7; 10 nucleotides match TRBD1. In germline, CDR1 is SNHLY, CDR2 FYNNEI. The CDR3 runs 18 residues. V was pared by 6 bases and J by 3 bases, with 17 bases of the junction left unmatched. The CDR3 sequence: CASRPGQGTRGNYYEQYF. The DNA for the CDR3 is TGTGCCAGCAGACCGGGACAGGGGACGCGAGGCAACTACTACGAGCAGTACTTC.

This clone was recorded a few times. The chain recombines TRBV29-1 with TRBJ2-7, with a tentative D call TRBD1 (6 bases). This CDR3 is 13 amino acids long. The germline V and J ends were trimmed by 8 bases and 0 bases, with 14 bases remaining between them. Germline loops: CDR1 SQVTM, CDR2 ANQGSEA. CDR3 region: CSILETGSYEQYF. CDR3 bases: TGCAGCATTTTAGAGACAGGCTCCTACGAGCAGTACTTC.

This clone occurred a few times. The genes are TRBV28 and TRBJ2-7; the D is unclear. This CDR3 comprises 12 residues. Germline-derived CDR1 and CDR2 are MDHEN and SYDVKM. V gave up 0 bases and J gave up 1 base, with 1 base separating them. This chain's CDR3 is CASSLWSYEQYF. The CDR3 nucleotides are TGTGCCAGCAGTTTATGGTCCTACGAGCAGTACTTC.

This clone was seen a few times. The chain employs TRBV6-1 and TRBJ1-3; D not certain. This CDR3 has 13 amino acids. The V and J ends lost 7 bases and 3 bases respectively, with 10 bases between them. The V gene's germline CDR1 is MNHNS and CDR2 SASEGT. Here the CDR3 reads CASNREIGNTIYF. The CDR3 bases are TGTGCCAGCAACCGTGAGATTGGAAACACCATATATTTT.